The 20 T cell receptor beta chains below all came from one sample that was sequenced in a study of naive CD8 T cells in extremely preterm neonates. Data came from immunoSEQ multiplex PCR; TCRdb stores just in-frame clones and leaves some out. The sample shows more than 4,500 clones, around 97% of them seen only once. Sequencing was done on a sample of naive CD8+ T cells from blood. The source is a human donor in good health.

This chain links TRBV19 with TRBJ2-3; 13 bases match TRBD2. Unmatched junction bases numbered 7, after V lost 6 bases and J lost 4 bases. The germline V gene has CDR1 LNHDA and CDR2 SQIVND (reference sequence). This CDR3 comprises 16 residues. CDR3 coding DNA: TGTGCCAGTAGGACACTAGCGGGGGGGCCGGCAGATACGCAGTATTTT. This encodes CASRTLAGGPADTQYF.

The chain uses TRBV9 and TRBJ2-1; a weak D match, TRBD1 (6 bases). V was clipped by 0 bases and J by 3 bases, with 10 bases between them. CDR3 length equals 15 residues. Germline V CDR1 and CDR2: SGDLS, YYNGEE. The CDR3 sequence: CASSVGQALYNEQFF. The CDR3 bases are TGTGCCAGCAGCGTAGGACAGGCCCTCTACAATGAGCAGTTCTTC.

The chain couples TRBV5-1 to TRBJ2-3; 7 nucleotides match TRBD1. V was clipped by 4 bases and J by 1 base; unmatched bases: 3. The germline V gene encodes CDR1 SGHRS and CDR2 YFSETQ. This CDR3 comprises 14 residues. The CDR3 sequence: CASSTGQGTDTQYF. The CDR3 DNA follows: TGCGCCAGCAGCACAGGACAGGGCACAGATACGCAGTATTTT.

The V and J genes are TRBV5-1 and TRBJ2-3; D is perhaps TRBD1 (5 bases). The germline V gene has CDR1 SGHRS and CDR2 YFSETQ. Trimming took off 2 bases at V and 0 bases at J, with 10 bases between the two ends. This CDR3 has 15 residues. The CDR3 coding sequence is TGCGCCAGCAGCTTCCGACAGCATAGCACAGATACGCAGTATTTT. Its translation is CASSFRQHSTDTQYF.

V usage is TRBV27 and J usage is TRBJ1-6; D not resolved. Trimming took 2 bases from V and 14 from J, leaving 10 bases between them. The CDR3 has 12 residues. Germline lookup yields CDR1 MNHEY and CDR2 SMNVEV (reference sequence). CDR3 coding DNA: TGTGCCAGCAGTTTAGACGCTCGGGCCCTCCACTTT. It codes for CASSLDARALHF.

The chain is built from TRBV7-9 and TRBJ2-2; TRBD1 matches 11 bases. Germline V gene data show CDR1 as SEHNR and CDR2 as FQNEAQ (reference sequence). V lost 5 bases to trimming and J lost 1 base; unmatched junction nucleotides: 6. This CDR3 contains 17 residues. CDR3 residues: CASSPSDRGLNTGELFF. CDR3 coding DNA: TGTGCCAGCAGCCCCTCGGACAGGGGGCTGAACACCGGGGAGCTGTTTTTT.

V usage is TRBV27 and J usage is TRBJ1-2; no firm D call. CDR3 length equals 14 residues. Trimming cost V 7 bases and J 3 bases, with 15 bases left between them. Germline CDR1 is MNHEY and CDR2 is SMNVEV (reference sequence). This CDR3 is CASTPHDGDYGYTF. CDR3 DNA sequence: TGTGCCAGCACTCCGCACGACGGGGACTATGGCTACACCTTC.

The rearrangement uses TRBV19 and TRBJ2-1; TRBD2 agrees at 9 bases. Germline V gene lookup returns CDR1 LNHDA and CDR2 SQIVND (reference sequence). V lost 3 bases and J lost 13; bases outside the gene matches: 7. The CDR3 consists of 13 residues. This chain's CDR3 is CASSIPGLAIQFF. As DNA, the CDR3 is TGTGCCAGTAGTATCCCCGGACTAGCGATTCAGTTCTTC. Together with reference TRBV19 and TRBJ2-1, the CDR3 gives the full variable domain: DGGITQSPKYLFRKEGQNVTLSCEQNLNHDAMYWYRQDPGQGLRLIYYSQIVNDFQKGDIAEGYSVSREKKESFPLTVTSAQKNPTAFYLCASSIPGLAIQFFGPGTRLTVL.

This chain uses TRBV4-3 with TRBJ1-1; a possible D gene is TRBD1 (6 bases). From germline, CDR1 is LGHNA and CDR2 YSLEER. The CDR3 covers 14 residues. Trimming removed 0 bases at V and 5 bases at J, with 10 bases between. In DNA form, the CDR3 reads TGCGCCAGCAGCCAAGAGAACAGGGTTACTGAAGCTTTCTTT. Amino acids: CASSQENRVTEAFF.

CDR3 coding DNA: TGTGCCAGCAGCCAATCGGGGGGTGGATATGGCTACACCTTC. It codes for CASSQSGGGYGYTF. This chain joins TRBV16 and TRBJ1-2, with D perhaps TRBD1 (5 bases). Germline lookup yields CDR1 KGHSY and CDR2 FQNENV. With 0 bases removed from V and 5 bases from J, the gap between germline ends came to 10 bases. CDR3 size: 14 residues.

The rearrangement uses TRBV7-9 and TRBJ1-6; 8 positions agree with TRBD1. Germline CDR1 and CDR2: SEHNR and FQNEAQ (reference sequence). The CDR3 runs 14 residues. V was pared by 3 bases and J by 7 bases, with 2 bases of the junction left unmatched. The CDR3 nucleotides read TGTGCCAGCAGCTTGACAGGGGCCAATTCACCCCTCCACTTT. Its protein is CASSLTGANSPLHF. The variable domain in full, with the rest retrieved from reference TRBV7-9 and TRBJ1-6, is DTGVSQNPRHKITKRGQNVTFRCDPISEHNRLYWYRQTLGQGPEFLTYFQNEAQLEKSRLLSDRFSAERPKGSFSTLEIQRTEQGDSAMYLCASSLTGANSPLHFGNGTRLTVT.

This clone was seen a handful of times. The V call is TRBV7-9, the J call TRBJ2-7; 7 nucleotides line up with TRBD1. In germline, CDR1 is SEHNR, CDR2 FQNEAQ (reference sequence). There are 13 residues in the CDR3. V trimming: 5 bases; J trimming: 4 bases; junction bases outside the gene matches: 5. CDR3 residues: CASSDIQGYEQYV. CDR3 nucleotides: TGTGCCAGCAGCGACATACAGGGGTACGAGCAGTACGTC.

This chain links TRBV7-6 with TRBJ1-1, with D tentatively TRBD1 (6 bases). CDR1 and CDR2 (germline): SGHVS, FNYEAQ. V lost 3 bases and J 5 bases, leaving 10 bases between the germline ends. This CDR3 spans 13 amino acids. CDR3 nucleotide sequence: TGTGCCAGCAGCTTCCAGGGGAATACTGAAGCTTTCTTT. The encoded protein is CASSFQGNTEAFF.

This rearrangement joins TRBV7-2 to TRBJ2-2, with 8 bases matching TRBD2. Germline CDR1 is SGHTA and CDR2 is FQGNSA. V trimming: 5 bases; J trimming: 3 bases; junction bases outside the gene matches: 8. The CDR3 has 16 residues. For the CDR3, the DNA is TGTGCCAGCAGCACCCGCGGGGGGTCCTACACCGGGGAGCTGTTTTTT. It specifies CASSTRGGSYTGELFF.

This sequence joins TRBV19 and TRBJ1-1, with D unresolved. With 8 bases removed from V and 1 base from J, the gap between germline ends came to 14 bases. Looked up from germline, CDR1 is LNHDA and CDR2 is SQIVND (reference sequence). This CDR3 is 14 amino acids long. As DNA, the CDR3 is TGTGCCAGTCAATGGGCTGAGGGGAACACTGAAGCTTTCTTT. Its protein product is CASQWAEGNTEAFF.

This rearrangement joins TRBV27 to TRBJ2-5, with a possible D match to TRBD1 (6 bases). Germline values: CDR1 MNHEY, CDR2 SMNVEV (reference sequence). V was cut by 4 bases and J by 4 bases, with 10 bases left in between. CDR3 size: 13 residues. The CDR3 reads CASSSLGAETQYF. The CDR3 bases are TGTGCCAGCAGTTCCCTGGGGGCAGAGACCCAGTACTTC.

This chain connects TRBV7-9 to TRBJ2-2; a weak D match, TRBD1 (6 bases). V lost 3 bases to trimming and J lost 6 bases, with 11 bases between them. The CDR3 covers 14 residues. Germline lookup yields CDR1 SEHNR and CDR2 FQNEAQ (reference sequence). In DNA form, the CDR3 reads TGTGCCAGCAGCTTGGACAGCCACCCCGGGGAGCTGTTTTTT. It encodes CASSLDSHPGELFF.

The V gene is TRBV11-2, the J gene TRBJ1-5, with 9 bases that match TRBD1. CDR3 size: 13 residues. Germline-derived CDR1 and CDR2 are SGHAT and FQNNGV. V gave up 5 bases and J gave up 13 bases; unmatched junction bases: 9. This CDR3 reads CASSRDRDNPQHF. The CDR3 bases are TGTGCCAGCAGCAGGGACAGGGACAACCCACAGCATTTT.

The rearrangement uses TRBV6-5 and TRBJ1-2, with 9 positions matching TRBD1. Germline V gene sequence: CDR1 MNHEY, CDR2 SVGAGI. The CDR3 contains 15 residues. The junction had 4 bases not matched to a gene; V was cut back by 0 bases and J by 5 bases. CDR3 residues: CASSYSGQGLYGYTF. For the CDR3, the DNA is TGTGCCAGCAGTTACTCGGGACAGGGACTATATGGCTACACCTTC.

V gene TRBV5-6 combines with J gene TRBJ2-1; D unclear. The V end was cut by 2 bases, the J end by 8 bases, with 8 bases between. Germline CDR1 reads SGHDT; CDR2 reads YYEEEE. The CDR3 covers 12 residues. In DNA form, the CDR3 reads TGTGCCAGCAGCTTCCAGGAACATGAGCAGTTCTTC. Amino acid sequence: CASSFQEHEQFF.